This T cell receptor beta chain was sequenced for a study of beta chain features in type 1 diabetes. Study-wide results and limits: A potential PCR bias toward shorter templates would be equal in patient and control samples. Moderate but significant shortening of TCRB CDR3s was recorded in all four CD4+ subsets from Type 1 diabetes patients. The naive, central memory and Treg TCRB repertoires of patients appeared to be more similar to one another than those of healthy donors.

Every bit of the isolated RNA underwent reverse transcription, so sequencing read expressed TCRB transcripts. Sequenced by immunoSEQ multiplex PCR; TCRdb stores in-frame clones only, minus some. The data show over 150,000 clones, 7% to 9% seen once. This CDR3 spans 15 amino acids. Trimming removed 7 bases from V and 4 bases from J; junction bases left unmatched: 8. As concerns this clone: Antigen: not known.

The origin of this receptor is a young man with type 1 diabetes. V usage is TRBV23-1 and J usage is TRBJ2-1; 9 positions match TRBD1. TRBV23-1 is classed as an ORF, of uncertain function. Material for sequencing was central memory CD4+ T cells from blood. The chain's CDR3 is CASTRGQGLYNEQFF. The CDR3 region has the DNA TGCGCCAGCACCCGGGGACAGGGCTTATACAATGAGCAGTTCTTC.